These 13 T cell receptor beta chains came from one sample sequenced in a study of regulatory T cells in long-lasting Graves disease (TCRdb year 2021). Library construction relied on multiplex PCR. Sequencing relied on an Illumina HiSeq 4000. To build TCR beta libraries, CDR3 regions were amplified by Arm-PCR using iRepertoire HTBI primers. Using fastp at Q25 and MiXCR, TCRdb reprocessed the public reads and kept productive beta chains. Duplicate CDR3 protein sequences are folded into a single record with the most common DNA and genes. Within this sample are about 430,000 distinct CDR3 sequences, with over 14% of them counted one time only. The top ten clonotypes cover approximately 7.6% of the sample. The meaning of the sample's time point label: newly diagnosed GD, antithyroid drugs for less than 3 months. RNA was extracted from PBMCs in TRIzol for both TCR sequencing and RNA sequencing. These data were likewise used in another study, on T cells in Graves' hyperthyroidism and ophthalmopathy.

This specimen consisted of peripheral blood mononuclear cells (PBMCs), obtained at new diagnosis, from a patient treated with antithyroid drugs. All receptors derive from a woman aged 40 to 49 with Graves disease. Donor details come from another sample of the same person, matched by shared clones.

This clonotype was recorded a few times. An end of the junction differs from the germline gene, which may be a read error. This chain links TRBV7-7 with TRBJ2-3; 8 bases agree with TRBD1. Germline lookup yields CDR1 SSHAT and CDR2 FNYEAQ (reference sequence). CDR3 length: 14 residues. The CDR3 DNA sequence: TGTGCTAGCAGCAGCAGGGGGCTGGGAGATACGCAGTATTTT. Translation: CASSSRGLGDTQYF.

Remarks on this clonotype: A single base separates this from a much larger clone, so it may be a read error. This chain joins TRBV6-2 or TRBV6-3 and TRBJ2-5, with 7 bases lining up with TRBD2. The germline V gene has CDR1 MNHEY and CDR2 SVGEGT. CDR3 length equals 13 residues. In DNA, the CDR3 is TGTGCCATCAGTGTGGGCCACCCGGGGGGCCAGTACTTC. Protein sequence: CAISVGHPGGQYF.

This clonotype has a count of ten or more. V usage is TRBV20-1 and J usage is TRBJ2-1; 8 bases fit TRBD2. This CDR3 spans 20 amino acids. Looked up from germline, CDR1 is DFQATT and CDR2 is SNEGSKA (reference sequence). V gave up 1 base and J gave up 5 bases; unmatched junction bases: 22. CDR3 residues: CSARGWYKTSEALNHNEQFF. The CDR3 DNA reads as TGCAGTGCTAGAGGTTGGTATAAGACTAGCGAGGCCCTCAACCACAATGAGCAGTTCTTC.

This clonotype was seen ten or more times. V gene TRBV11-2 combines with J gene TRBJ1-1; D gene uncertain. This CDR3 is 13 amino acids long. V lost 0 bases to trimming and J lost 4 bases, with 6 bases between them. From germline, CDR1 is SGHAT and CDR2 FQNNGV. The CDR3 DNA reads as TGTGCCAGCAGCTTAGACGCCCGCACTGAAGCTTTCTTT. Amino acids: CASSLDARTEAFF.

This clonotype was found many times. The chain is built from TRBV27 and TRBJ2-7; no definite D call. The germline gives CDR1 MNHEY, CDR2 SMNVEV (reference sequence). The CDR3 consists of 14 residues. With 0 bases removed from V and 9 bases from J, the gap between germline ends came to 15 bases. CDR3 sequence: CASSLSGILPMQYF. CDR3 nucleotide sequence: TGTGCCAGCAGTTTATCAGGGATCCTTCCGATGCAGTACTTC.

This clonotype came up many times. This rearrangement joins TRBV7-2 to TRBJ1-2, with 10 bases that match TRBD1. The V gene's germline CDR1 is SGHTA and CDR2 FQGNSA. The junction had 8 bases not matched to a gene; V was cut back by 5 bases and J by 5 bases. The CDR3 extends over 15 amino acids. The CDR3 spells CASSQTDRGIYGYTF. In DNA form, the CDR3 reads TGTGCCAGCAGCCAAACGGACAGGGGGATTTATGGCTACACCTTC. Supplemented by reference TRBV7-2 and TRBJ1-2, the full variable domain reads GAGVSQSPSNKVTEKGKDVELRCDPISGHTALYWYRQSLGQGLEFLIYFQGNSAPDKSGLPSDRFSAERTGGSVSTLTIQRTQQEDSAVYLCASSQTDRGIYGYTFGSGTRLTVV.

To note about this clonotype: A read error is possible here, since a much larger clone lies one base away. The chain has TRBV28 and TRBJ2-1; TRBD2 matches 9 bases. The CDR3 is 17 amino acids. V was clipped by 7 bases and J by 5 bases; unmatched bases: 15. Germline CDR1 is MDHEN and CDR2 is SYDVKM. CDR3 DNA: TGTGCCAGCACCCCCTTGAGGGCGGGGGGGTTCAACAATGAGCAGTTCTTC. It specifies CASTPLRAGGFNNEQFF.

In this sample, this clonotype turned up many times. The chain carries TRBV27 and TRBJ1-5, with D possibly being TRBD1 (5 bases). The length of the CDR3 is 14 residues. V shed 2 bases and J shed 6 bases, with 11 bases lying between them. In germline, CDR1 is MNHEY, CDR2 SMNVEV (reference sequence). Here the CDR3 DNA reads TGTGCCAGCAGTTTACAGGGATCGGGTCAGCCCCAGCATTTT. Translation gives CASSLQGSGQPQHF.

V usage is TRBV12-3 or TRBV12-4 and J usage is TRBJ1-2; 10 bases line up with TRBD1. The trim removed 6 bases at V and 8 bases at J, leaving 21 bases unmatched. The CDR3 length is 18 residues. DNA of the CDR3: TGTGCCAGCAGCCCAGGACCGGGACAGGGGACGCAGTCGAGCGGCTACACCTTC. Protein sequence: CASSPGPGQGTQSSGYTF.

This clonotype came up a few times. The CDR3 is CSASGTAYGYTF. CDR3 DNA sequence: TGCAGTGCTAGCGGGACGGCTTATGGCTACACCTTC. The gene calls are TRBV20-1 and TRBJ1-2, with a weak D call TRBD1 (5 bases). Trimming took 3 bases from V and 5 from J, leaving 10 bases between them. The CDR3 runs 12 residues. Germline CDR1 and CDR2: DFQATT and SNEGSKA (reference sequence).

The genes are TRBV4-2 and TRBJ1-6, with TRBD1 matching over 7 bases. This CDR3 has 15 amino acids. With V trimmed by 0 bases and J by 7 bases, 3 bases remained unmatched. CDR1 is LGHNA and CDR2 is YNFKEQ in the germline V gene. The CDR3 region is CASSQEPGGNSPLHF. The CDR3 region has the DNA TGTGCCAGCAGCCAAGAGCCAGGGGGAAATTCACCCCTCCACTTT.

V and J are TRBV30 and TRBJ1-1, with no clear D. Germline values: CDR1 GTSNPN, CDR2 SVGIG (reference sequence). The CDR3 has 14 residues. Trimming removed 0 bases at V and 4 bases at J, with 12 bases between. The DNA of the CDR3 is TGTGCCTGGAGTGTCGACCCATCGGGCACTGAAGCTTTCTTT. Translation: CAWSVDPSGTEAFF. The whole variable domain, remainder taken from reference TRBV30 and TRBJ1-1, is SQTIHQWPATLVQPVGSPLSLECTVEGTSNPNLYWYRQAAGRGLQLLFYSVGIGQISSEVPQNLSASRPQDRQFILSSKKLLLSDSGFYLCAWSVDPSGTEAFFGQGTRLTVV.

This clonotype occurred many times. This chain connects TRBV10-3 to TRBJ1-5; possibly TRBD1 for D (6 bases). V was clipped by 2 bases and J by 6 bases, with 20 bases between them. From germline, CDR1 is ENHRY and CDR2 SYGVKD. The CDR3 covers 17 residues. CDR3 sequence: CAISEATDRRGGQPQHF. CDR3 in DNA: TGTGCCATCAGTGAGGCTACTGACAGGAGAGGGGGTCAGCCCCAGCATTTT.